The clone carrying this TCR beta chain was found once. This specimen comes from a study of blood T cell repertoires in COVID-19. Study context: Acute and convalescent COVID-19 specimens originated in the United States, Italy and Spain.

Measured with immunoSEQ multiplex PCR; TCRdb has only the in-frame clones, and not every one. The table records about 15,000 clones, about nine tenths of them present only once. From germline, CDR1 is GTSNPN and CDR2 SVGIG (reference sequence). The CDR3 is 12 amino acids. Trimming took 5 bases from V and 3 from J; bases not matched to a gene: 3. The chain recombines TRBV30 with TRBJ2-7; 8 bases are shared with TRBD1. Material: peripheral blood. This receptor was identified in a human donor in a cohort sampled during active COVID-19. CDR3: CAWDRGIYEQYF. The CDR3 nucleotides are TGTGCCTGGGACAGGGGAATCTACGAGCAGTACTTC.